The 24 T cell receptor beta chains below all came from one sample that was sequenced in a study of blood T cell repertoires in COVID-19. Assay: immunoSEQ multiplex PCR; the TCRdb copy retains only in-frame clones and omits some. The table lists around 190,000 clones, 84% of them singletons. The material sequenced was PBMCs or T cells enriched from blood (not recorded which). The receptors originated from a woman in her 30s who had been exposed to COVID-19.

This chain uses TRBV6-6 with TRBJ1-5; D is undetermined. Per germline, CDR1 MNHNY and CDR2 SVGAGI (reference sequence). This CDR3 is 13 amino acids long. The V and J ends lost 4 bases and 7 bases respectively, with 11 bases between them. CDR3 region: CASSLTGYQPQHF. The CDR3 DNA sequence: TGTGCCAGCAGTTTAACGGGATACCAGCCCCAGCATTTT.

The DNA of the CDR3 is TGTGCCAGCAGCCTCCGGGTCCCACCGCCGCGAGGCTACACCTTC. This translates into CASSLRVPPPRGYTF. V is TRBV28 and J is TRBJ1-2; D uncertain. The V end was cut by 6 bases, the J end by 8 bases, with 22 bases between. The CDR3 is made up of 15 amino acids. Germline V lookup: CDR1 MDHEN, CDR2 SYDVKM.

To note about this clone: The sample holds other DNA sequences that translate to the same CDR3. The V call is TRBV5-4, the J call TRBJ1-2; 10 bases are a match to TRBD1. Germline CDR1 is SGHNT and CDR2 is YYREEE (reference sequence). The V and J ends lost 3 bases and 3 bases, in that order; junction bases with no gene match: 2. The CDR3 runs to 14 residues. The CDR3 spells CASSSGTGDYGYTF. CDR3 sequence (DNA): TGTGCCAGCAGCTCCGGGACAGGGGACTATGGCTACACCTTC.

The chain is built from TRBV30 and TRBJ1-4, with 8 nucleotides matching TRBD1. This CDR3 is built from 14 residues. Trimming took 0 bases from V and 6 from J; bases not matched to a gene: 3. From germline, CDR1 is GTSNPN and CDR2 SVGIG (reference sequence). The CDR3 sequence is CAWSVKQGDEKLFF. DNA for the CDR3: TGTGCCTGGAGTGTAAAACAGGGGGATGAAAAACTGTTTTTT.

This clone occurred a few times. The chain uses TRBV2 and TRBJ2-5, with D perhaps TRBD2 (6 bases). CDR3 length: 13 amino acids. Trimming left V 5 bases short and J 3 bases short, with 10 bases between. Germline V gives CDR1 SNHLY, CDR2 FYNNEI. The CDR3 nucleotides read TGTGCCAGCAGTAGGAGGGGCAAAGAGACCCAGTACTTC. This gives the protein CASSRRGKETQYF.

The V gene is TRBV19, the J gene TRBJ1-6; 9 nucleotides match TRBD1. V shed 4 bases, J shed 4 bases, and the junction held 2 bases outside the gene matches. This CDR3 has 15 residues. Per germline, CDR1 LNHDA and CDR2 SQIVND (reference sequence). CDR3 bases: TGTGCCAGTAGTACCGGGACAGGGTATAATTCACCCCTCCACTTT. Amino acid sequence: CASSTGTGYNSPLHF. The whole variable domain, remainder taken from reference TRBV19 and TRBJ1-6, is DGGITQSPKYLFRKEGQNVTLSCEQNLNHDAMYWYRQDPGQGLRLIYYSQIVNDFQKGDIAEGYSVSREKKESFPLTVTSAQKNPTAFYLCASSTGTGYNSPLHFGNGTRLTVT.

This sequence joins TRBV9 and TRBJ1-1; D may be TRBD1 (5 bases). This CDR3 comprises 13 residues. Germline V gives CDR1 SGDLS, CDR2 YYNGEE. The V gene lost 4 bases and the J gene lost 1 base, with 8 bases spanning the gap. This CDR3 reads CASSSDRNTEAFF. The CDR3 nucleotides read TGTGCCAGCAGCTCAGACAGGAACACTGAAGCTTTCTTT.

The V call is TRBV27, the J call TRBJ1-1, with TRBD1 as a possible D gene (5 bases). Trimming pared 5 bases from V and 5 bases from J, leaving 21 bases between. This CDR3 spans 16 amino acids. Germline-derived CDR1 and CDR2 are MNHEY and SMNVEV (reference sequence). The CDR3 DNA reads as TGTGCCAGCAGTCTCACTTTTATTCGGGGGATGACTGAAGCTTTCTTT. It specifies CASSLTFIRGMTEAFF.

The chain uses TRBV19 and TRBJ1-5; D unclear. CDR1 is LNHDA and CDR2 is SQIVND in the germline V gene (reference sequence). Trimming left V 3 bases short and J 5 bases short, with 11 bases between. This CDR3 is 14 amino acids long. The CDR3 region has the DNA TGTGCCAGTAGTATTAACTCTTTTGATCAGCCCCAGCATTTT. It encodes CASSINSFDQPQHF.

The CDR3 loop reads CASSPGSRGHNGYTF. The CDR3 DNA is TGTGCCAGCAGTCCCGGGTCCAGGGGGCACAATGGCTACACCTTC. The chain employs TRBV5-8 and TRBJ1-2, with 8 bases fitting TRBD1. The CDR3 runs to 15 residues. CDR1 and CDR2 from the germline V gene are SGHTS and YDEGEE. With 5 bases clipped from V and 6 bases from J, the junction kept 12 bases outside the gene matches.

The V call is TRBV7-9, the J call TRBJ1-1; TRBD1 aligns across 10 bases. CDR1 and CDR2 (germline): SEHNR, FQNEAQ (reference sequence). Germline trimming cut 5 bases from V and 5 bases from J; bases unmatched to any gene: 5. This CDR3 is 14 amino acids long. The CDR3 reads CASSPGQGRTEAFF. CDR3 bases: TGTGCCAGCAGCCCGGGACAGGGGCGGACTGAAGCTTTCTTT. Full variable domain (rest looked up from reference TRBV7-9 and TRBJ1-1): DTGVSQNPRHKITKRGQNVTFRCDPISEHNRLYWYRQTLGQGPEFLTYFQNEAQLEKSRLLSDRFSAERPKGSFSTLEIQRTEQGDSAMYLCASSPGQGRTEAFFGQGTRLTVV.

The rearrangement uses TRBV12-3 or TRBV12-4 and TRBJ2-3; D remains ambiguous. V lost 7 bases, J lost 6 bases, and 11 bases lay in between. The CDR3 consists of 12 residues. Written as DNA, the CDR3 is TGTGCCAGCAAAATGCAGGTGGATACGCAGTATTTT. Protein product: CASKMQVDTQYF.

The V and J genes are TRBV3-1 (or the pseudogene TRBV3-2) and TRBJ1-5, with 7 bases matching TRBD1. Germline values: CDR1 LGHDT, CDR2 YNNKEL (reference sequence). Losses at the gene ends were 4 bases for V and 3 bases for J; bases not matched to a gene: 3. The CDR3 spans 14 residues. CDR3 in DNA: TGTGCCAGCAGCCGGACAGGAGCCAATCAGCCCCAGCATTTT. It encodes CASSRTGANQPQHF.

The V call is TRBV2, the J call TRBJ2-7, with 9 bases lining up with TRBD2. The CDR3 loop spans 16 amino acids. J gave up 4 bases and V 3 bases, and 10 bases lay outside the gene matches. Germline assignment: CDR1 SNHLY and CDR2 FYNNEI. The CDR3 sequence is CASSELAGAILYEQYF. The CDR3 DNA sequence: TGTGCCAGCAGTGAGTTAGCGGGGGCTATCCTTTACGAGCAGTACTTC.

The chain has TRBV6-5 and TRBJ1-2; 9 bases align to TRBD1. This CDR3 is 14 amino acids long. The ends lost 7 bases at V and 5 bases at J; junction bases unmatched: 8. Germline V CDR1 and CDR2: MNHEY, SVGAGI. In DNA form, the CDR3 reads TGTGCCAGCACCACAACCGGGACAGGGTATGGCTACACCTTC. Residues: CASTTTGTGYGYTF.

This clone has just a few counts. The V and J genes are TRBV5-1 and TRBJ1-1; D gene uncertain. The germline CDR1 and CDR2 sequences are SGHRS and YFSETQ. V was trimmed by 0 bases and J by 0 bases, leaving 6 bases between them. The CDR3 sequence is 14 residues long. CDR3 loop: CASSLDSLNTEAFF. The CDR3 DNA reads TGCGCCAGCAGCTTGGACAGCTTGAACACTGAAGCTTTCTTT.

The chain carries TRBV19 and TRBJ1-2; 7 positions agree with TRBD1. Looked up from germline, CDR1 is LNHDA and CDR2 is SQIVND (reference sequence). The CDR3 has 17 residues. V dropped 2 bases and J dropped 4; count of bases not matched to a gene: 13. CDR3 sequence: CASSIIGPTGEPYGYTF. The CDR3 DNA is TGTGCCAGTAGTATAATAGGGCCTACAGGGGAACCCTATGGCTACACCTTC.

This chain uses TRBV27 with TRBJ2-2; 11 bases fit TRBD2. V trimming: 3 bases; J trimming: 1 base; junction bases outside the gene matches: 1. This CDR3 has 16 residues. From germline, CDR1 is MNHEY and CDR2 SMNVEV (reference sequence). The chain's CDR3 is CASSFTSGGNTGELFF. CDR3 DNA sequence: TGTGCCAGCAGTTTCACTAGCGGGGGGAACACCGGGGAGCTGTTTTTT.

The chain links TRBV27 to TRBJ1-4; D not certain. Trimming took off 3 bases at V and 8 bases at J, with 22 bases between the two ends. Germline CDR1 and CDR2: MNHEY and SMNVEV (reference sequence). CDR3 length: 17 residues. CDR3 sequence: CASSFSSRLGSREKLFF. The CDR3 DNA is TGTGCCAGCAGTTTCTCCTCCCGGTTAGGGAGTAGGGAAAAACTGTTTTTT.

The chain employs TRBV12-5 and TRBJ2-7; D possibly corresponds to TRBD1 (5 bases). V lost 5 bases and J lost 0, with 20 bases in between. The CDR3 is made up of 17 amino acids. Germline V gene lookup returns CDR1 LGHNT and CDR2 FRNRAP. The CDR3: CASGLPNWGDASYEQYF. CDR3 nucleotide sequence: TGTGCTAGTGGTCTCCCGAATTGGGGCGATGCCTCCTACGAGCAGTACTTC. Full variable domain (rest looked up from reference TRBV12-5 and TRBJ2-7): DARVTQTPRHKVTEMGQEVTMRCQPILGHNTVFWYRQTMMQGLELLAYFRNRAPLDDSGMPKDRFSAEMPDATLATLKIQPSEPRDSAVYFCASGLPNWGDASYEQYFGPGTRLTVT.

The chain is built from TRBV9 and TRBJ2-1; 10 bases align to TRBD2. V lost 4 bases and J lost 6; bases outside the gene matches: 7. Germline CDR1 is SGDLS and CDR2 is YYNGEE. This CDR3 has 15 residues. CDR3 region: CASSLERGGLNEQFF. The CDR3, as DNA: TGTGCCAGCAGCTTAGAGCGGGGGGGCCTCAATGAGCAGTTCTTC.

The chain employs TRBV19 and TRBJ1-2; a weak D match, TRBD1 (5 bases). This CDR3 is built from 13 residues. CDR1 is LNHDA, CDR2 SQIVND, per germline (reference sequence). Trimming pared 4 bases from V and 7 bases from J, leaving 13 bases between. CDR3 protein: CASSTIGGGGYTF. CDR3 sequence (DNA): TGTGCCAGTAGTACGATCGGGGGTGGTGGCTACACCTTC.

The rearrangement uses TRBV27 and TRBJ2-3; TRBD2 is a possible D gene (5 bases). Germline assignment: CDR1 MNHEY and CDR2 SMNVEV (reference sequence). V dropped 5 bases and J dropped 4 bases, with 13 bases sitting between them. The CDR3 runs to 14 residues. The CDR3 region is CASSPGLSPDTQYF. Written as DNA, the CDR3 is TGTGCCAGCAGTCCGGGGTTGTCCCCAGATACGCAGTATTTT.

The rearrangement links TRBV18 to TRBJ1-2; 9 bases agree with TRBD1. This CDR3 has 16 residues. Looked up from germline, CDR1 is KGHSH and CDR2 is LQKENI. V shed 2 bases, J shed 2 bases, and the junction held 6 bases outside the gene matches. Here the CDR3 reads CASSPAGTGKNYGYTF. The CDR3 DNA sequence: TGTGCCAGCTCACCAGCCGGGACAGGGAAAAACTATGGCTACACCTTC.